The sequence of this T cell receptor (beta chain) was determined in a study of molecular identifiers for immune sequencing clone quantification. This clonotype was recorded many times. Trimming stripped 7 bases from V and 1 base from J, with 10 bases between. The CDR3 has 13 amino acids. CDR1 and CDR2 from the germline V gene are SNHLY and FYNNEI. TCRdb itself ran the PCR reads through MiXCR, one entry per CDR3 protein. This sample yields approximately 500,000 distinct CDR3 sequences, of which about a fifth are seen a single time; about 0.78% belongs to the top ten. Sequenced sample: naive CD8+ T cells from blood, with Jurkat cell RNA spiked in. Subset given: FACS-sorted CD8+CD4-CCR7+CD45RA+ naive T cells. This sequence originates from a human donor in good health. Some libraries in this study had Jurkat cell RNA spiked in. The chain uses TRBV2 and TRBJ1-2, with no clear D. The CDR3 loop reads CASIPTVNYGYTF. The DNA for the CDR3 is TGTGCCAGCATACCAACAGTTAACTATGGCTACACCTTC.